A selection of T cell receptor beta chains follows, all from one sample in a study of cytomegalovirus exposure and HLA in healthy donors. TCRdb's copy holds only in-frame clones and misses some; the assay was immunoSEQ multiplex PCR. The data contain around 120,000 clones, around three quarters of them seen just once; the ten biggest clones take up about 2.6%. Sequences were obtained from PBMCs. Receptor source: a man between 25 and 39 years old in good health and CMV-seronegative. Each CDR3 is given with its conserved first and last residue. D genes are given only for firm matches. Where a row states a size, it is once, few, many or the class of an expanded clone; other rows omit it.

d_call j_call v_call clone_size cdr3_nt cdr3_aa
- TRBJ2-1 TRBV19 - TGTGCCAGTAGTATAGATAGACGGGACTCCTACAATGAGCAGTTCTTC CASSIDRRDSYNEQFF
TRBD2 TRBJ2-1 TRBV9 - TGTGCCAGCAGCGTAGGTGCGGGAGGGCCGGGAAGAAATGAGCAGTTCTTC CASSVGAGGPGRNEQFF
- TRBJ1-4 TRBV2 - TGTGCCAGCATTAGCCAGGGGCTAATACTGTTTTTT CASISQGLILFF
- TRBJ1-2 TRBV27 - TGTGCCAGCAGTCTCAGGGGTATTCTCTACACCTTC CASSLRGILYTF
- TRBJ2-6 TRBV29-1 - TGCAGCGTTGTTTTTATCGGACAGGACTACTCTGGGGCCAACGTCCTGACTTTC CSVVFIGQDYSGANVLTF
TRBD1 TRBJ2-5 TRBV7-2 - TGTGCCAGCAGCTTATTTACAGGGGGGCAAGAGACCCAGTACTTC CASSLFTGGQETQYF
- TRBJ2-5 TRBV5-1 - TGCGCCAGCAGCTTCCTCGGAGAGGAGACCCAGTACTTC CASSFLGEETQYF
- TRBJ2-5 TRBV6-5 - TGTGCCAGCAGTTACTCGAACGTGGGAGGAGGGGAGACCCAGTACTTC CASSYSNVGGGETQYF
TRBD2 TRBJ2-7 TRBV19 - TGTGCCAGTAGTATGGGCGGCGGGAGACTTTCCTACGAGCAGTACTTC CASSMGGGRLSYEQYF
TRBD1 TRBJ1-1 TRBV30 - TGTGCCTGGAGTGTAGGGACAGGGAACACTGAAGCTTTCTTT CAWSVGTGNTEAFF
- TRBJ1-3 TRBV19 - TGTGCCAGTAGTGGGGGGACGAACACCATATATTTT CASSGGTNTIYF
- TRBJ1-2 TRBV4-1 - TGCGCCAGCAGCCAACCGACAGGAGCTAACTATGGCTACACCTTC CASSQPTGANYGYTF
- TRBJ2-1 TRBV19 few TGTGCCAGTAGTATGTCTAGTAGGGGGAGCTCCTACAATGAGCAGTTCTTC CASSMSSRGSSYNEQFF
- TRBJ2-7 TRBV7-2 - TGTGCCAGCAGCCTTAGCGGAAGCTCCTACGAGCAGTACTTC CASSLSGSSYEQYF
TRBD1 TRBJ2-2 TRBV5-5 - TGTGCCAGCAGCCCTCAGGGGGCTGACACCGGGGAGCTGTTTTTT CASSPQGADTGELFF
- TRBJ2-7 TRBV9 - TGTGCCAGCAGCGTAGGAGGGTCGCCCTACGAGCAGTACTTC CASSVGGSPYEQYF
TRBD1 TRBJ2-7 TRBV5-1 few TGCGCCAGCAGCTCGGGACAGGGCTCCTACGAGCAGTACTTC CASSSGQGSYEQYF
- TRBJ2-7 TRBV5-6 - TGTGCCAGCAGCTTGGACGGGGGTGCGGTCTACGAGCAGTACTTC CASSLDGGAVYEQYF
- TRBJ1-1 TRBV6-1 - TGTGCCAGCAGTGAAGTAACTACCCTTGAAGCTTTCTTT CASSEVTTLEAFF
TRBD2 TRBJ2-3 TRBV9 - TGTGCCAGCAGCGTAGGAGCGGGAGGGGGAACAGATACGCAGTATTTT CASSVGAGGGTDTQYF
- TRBJ2-5 TRBV28 - TGTGCCAGCAGTTTAAGCCGGGGAGAGACCCAGTACTTC CASSLSRGETQYF
- TRBJ2-5 TRBV9 - TGTGCCAGCAGCCCTGAGGGCCAAGAGACCCAGTACTTC CASSPEGQETQYF
- TRBJ1-2 TRBV25-1 - TGTGCCAGCAGTGAGGGGGGGAACTATGGCTACACCTTC CASSEGGNYGYTF
- TRBJ2-3 TRBV7-2 - TGTGCCAGCAGCTTAGATGGCGGCTACACAGATACGCAGTATTTT CASSLDGGYTDTQYF
TRBD2 TRBJ2-7 TRBV4-3 - TGCGCCAGCAGCCTAATGACCGGGACTAGTGTCCACGAGCAGCACTTC CASSLMTGTSVHEQHF
TRBD1 TRBJ2-7 TRBV28 - TGTGCCAGCAGCCGGACAGGGAAGTTCTCCTACGAGCAGTACTTC CASSRTGKFSYEQYF
- TRBJ1-5 TRBV19 - TGTGCCAGTAGTTGGGCCCATGAGCCAGGTCAGCCCCAGCATTTT CASSWAHEPGQPQHF
TRBD1 TRBJ2-6 TRBV2 - TGTGCCAGCAGTGATTCTGTAGGACAGGACCTCTCTGGGGCCAACGTCCTGACTTTC CASSDSVGQDLSGANVLTF
TRBD1 TRBJ2-7 TRBV7-3 - TGTGCCAGCAGCTTGACCACAGGGGCCTACGAGCAGTACTTC CASSLTTGAYEQYF
- TRBJ2-7 TRBV7-9 - TGTGCCAGCAGCCGACCGGAGGGCCTCTGTGAGCAGTACTTC CASSRPEGLCEQYF
TRBD2 TRBJ2-3 TRBV29-1 - TGCAGCGTTGAATTTGGGAGCGGGAGCTTGGGCACAGATACGCAGTATTTT CSVEFGSGSLGTDTQYF
- TRBJ2-5 TRBV15 - TGTGCCACCAGCAGAGATTCGGGAGTTGGGACCCAGTACTTC CATSRDSGVGTQYF
- TRBJ1-3 TRBV15 - TGTGCCACCAGCAGAACAAGGACAGAAACTGGAAACACCATATATTTT CATSRTRTETGNTIYF
- TRBJ2-5 TRBV28 - TGTGCCAGCAGTTTCACCCGCACAGGGTTACAAGAGACCCAGTACTTC CASSFTRTGLQETQYF
TRBD1 TRBJ2-5 TRBV7-7 - TGTGCTAGCAGCTCAGGGGGCCAAGAGACCCAGTACTTC CASSSGGQETQYF
- TRBJ2-7 TRBV7-2 - TGTGCCAGCAGCTTAGGAGGCTTTCGCTACGAGCAGTACTTC CASSLGGFRYEQYF
- TRBJ2-7 TRBV9 - TGTGCCAGCAGCGTAGACAGCGGACCCTACGAGCAGTACTTC CASSVDSGPYEQYF
TRBD1 TRBJ2-5 TRBV7-9 - TGTGCCAGCAGCTCGGGACAGGGGGTAATCGAGACCCAGTACTTC CASSSGQGVIETQYF
TRBD2 TRBJ2-2 TRBV6-1 - TGTGCCAGCAGTGACTGGCGGGAGACCGGGGAGCTGTTTTTT CASSDWRETGELFF
TRBD1 TRBJ2-7 TRBV7-2 - TGTGCCAGCAGCCGGGACAGAGAGTCCTACTACGAGCAGTACTTC CASSRDRESYYEQYF
TRBD2 TRBJ2-7 TRBV6-5 - TGTGCCAGCAGTTACGATCGGGCTAGCGGGAGCGAGCAGTACTTC CASSYDRASGSEQYF